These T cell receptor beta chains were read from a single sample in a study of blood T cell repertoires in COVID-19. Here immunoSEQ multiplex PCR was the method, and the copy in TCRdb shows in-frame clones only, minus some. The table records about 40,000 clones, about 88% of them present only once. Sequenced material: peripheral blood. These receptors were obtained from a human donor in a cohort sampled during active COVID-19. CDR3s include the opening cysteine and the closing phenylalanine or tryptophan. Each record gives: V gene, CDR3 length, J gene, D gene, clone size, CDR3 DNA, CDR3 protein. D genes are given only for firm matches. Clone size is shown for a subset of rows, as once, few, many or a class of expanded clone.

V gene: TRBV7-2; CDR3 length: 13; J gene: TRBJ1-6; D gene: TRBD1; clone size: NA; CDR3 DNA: TGTGCCAGCAAGGCAGGGGGTATTTCACCCCTCCACTTT; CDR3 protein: CASKAGGISPLHF
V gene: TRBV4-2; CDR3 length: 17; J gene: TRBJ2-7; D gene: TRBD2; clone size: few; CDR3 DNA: TGTGCCAGCAGCCAAGGGATTCGGGGCGGGGGGTTCTACGAGCAGTACTTC; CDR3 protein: CASSQGIRGGGFYEQYF
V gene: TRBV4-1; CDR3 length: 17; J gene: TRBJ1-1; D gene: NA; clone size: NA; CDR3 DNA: TGCGCCAGCAGCCACCCCCCCGGGAGGCTGGGGAACACTGAAGCTTTCTTT; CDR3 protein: CASSHPPGRLGNTEAFF
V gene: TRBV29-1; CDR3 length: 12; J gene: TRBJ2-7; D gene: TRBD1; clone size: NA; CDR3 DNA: TGCAGCGTGGGGGGGACAGGGGACGAGCAGTACTTC; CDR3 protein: CSVGGTGDEQYF
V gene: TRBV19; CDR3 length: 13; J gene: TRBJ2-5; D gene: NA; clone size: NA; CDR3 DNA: TGTGCCAGTAGTATACAGGGTTCGGAGACCCAGTACTTC; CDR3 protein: CASSIQGSETQYF
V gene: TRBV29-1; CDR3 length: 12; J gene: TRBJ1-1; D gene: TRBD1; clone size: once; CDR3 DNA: TGCAGCGCCGGACAGGGAGACACTGAAGCTTTCTTT; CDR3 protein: CSAGQGDTEAFF
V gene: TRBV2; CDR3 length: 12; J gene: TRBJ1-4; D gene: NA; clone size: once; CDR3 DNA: TGTGCCAGCAGTTCCCCGGGAAAAAAACTGTTTTTT; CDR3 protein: CASSSPGKKLFF
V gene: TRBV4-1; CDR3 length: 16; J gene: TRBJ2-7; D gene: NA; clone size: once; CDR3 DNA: TGCGCCAGCAGCCAAGAATCGGGACTGGGATCCTACGAGCAGTACTTC; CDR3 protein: CASSQESGLGSYEQYF
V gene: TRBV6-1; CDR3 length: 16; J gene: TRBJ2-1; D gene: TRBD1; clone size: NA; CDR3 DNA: TGTGCCAGCAGTGGGCGACAGGGGGCGTCCTACAATGAGCAGTTCTTC; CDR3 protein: CASSGRQGASYNEQFF
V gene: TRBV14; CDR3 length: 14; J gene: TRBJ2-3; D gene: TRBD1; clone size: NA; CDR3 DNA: TGTGCCAGCAGCCGGGACAGGGCCACAGATACGCAGTATTTT; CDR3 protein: CASSRDRATDTQYF
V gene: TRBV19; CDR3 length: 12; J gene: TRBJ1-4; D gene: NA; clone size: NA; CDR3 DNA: TGTGCCAGTCAGGGCGGCGGTGAAAAACTGTTTTTT; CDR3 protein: CASQGGGEKLFF
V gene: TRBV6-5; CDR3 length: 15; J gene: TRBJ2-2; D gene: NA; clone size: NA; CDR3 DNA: TGTGCCAGCAGTAAGCCCAGGGGGAACACCGGGGAGCTGTTTTTT; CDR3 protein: CASSKPRGNTGELFF
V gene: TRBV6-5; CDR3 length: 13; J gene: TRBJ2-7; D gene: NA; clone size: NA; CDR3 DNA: TGTGCCAGCAGTCGCGGACAGTACTACGAGCAGTACTTC; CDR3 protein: CASSRGQYYEQYF
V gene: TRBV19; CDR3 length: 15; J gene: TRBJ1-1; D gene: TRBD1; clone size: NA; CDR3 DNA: TGTGCCAGTAGTATGTTAAGGGGGCGAAGGACTGAAGCTTTCTTT; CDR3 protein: CASSMLRGRRTEAFF
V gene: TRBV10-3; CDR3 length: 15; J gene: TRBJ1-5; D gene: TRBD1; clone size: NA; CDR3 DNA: TGTGCCATCAGCGGGGGACAGGCCGGCAATCAGCCCCAGCATTTT; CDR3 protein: CAISGGQAGNQPQHF
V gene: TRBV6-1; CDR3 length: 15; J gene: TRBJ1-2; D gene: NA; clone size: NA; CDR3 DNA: TGTGCCAGCAGTGAAGTTAGGGCAGGGCACTATGGCTACACCTTC; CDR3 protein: CASSEVRAGHYGYTF
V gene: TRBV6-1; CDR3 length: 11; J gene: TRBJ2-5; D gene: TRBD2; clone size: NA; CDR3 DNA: TGTGCCAGCAGTGACGGCCCTAGCGGGTACTTC; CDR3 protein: CASSDGPSGYF
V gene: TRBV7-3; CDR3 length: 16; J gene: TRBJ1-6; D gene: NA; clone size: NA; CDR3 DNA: TGTGCCACTCATCGACGAGAGGGCGGTCGAGCTTCACCCCTCCACTTT; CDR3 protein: CATHRREGGRASPLHF
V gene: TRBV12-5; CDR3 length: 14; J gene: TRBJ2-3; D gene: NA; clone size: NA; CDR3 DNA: TGTGCTAGTGGCCTAACAGGTGAAACAGATACGCAGTATTTT; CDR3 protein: CASGLTGETDTQYF
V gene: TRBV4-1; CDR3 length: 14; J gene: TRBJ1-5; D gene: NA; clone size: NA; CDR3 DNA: TGCGCCAGCAGCGTAGGAGTTCGCGATCAGCCCCAGCATTTT; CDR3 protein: CASSVGVRDQPQHF
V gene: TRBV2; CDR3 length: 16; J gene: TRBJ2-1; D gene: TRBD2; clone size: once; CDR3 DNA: TGTGCCAGCAGTGAGACTAGCGGGGGGGGAGACAATGAGCAGTTCTTC; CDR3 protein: CASSETSGGGDNEQFF
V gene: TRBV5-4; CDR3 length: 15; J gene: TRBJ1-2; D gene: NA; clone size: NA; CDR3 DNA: TGTGCCAGCAGCTTTCGGGACACATCTAACTATGGCTACACCTTC; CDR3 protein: CASSFRDTSNYGYTF
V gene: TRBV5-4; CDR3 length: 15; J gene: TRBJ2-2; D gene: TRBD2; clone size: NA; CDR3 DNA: TGTGCCAGCAGTCTGGGGGGGGAGAACACCGGGGAGCTGTTTTTT; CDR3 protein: CASSLGGENTGELFF
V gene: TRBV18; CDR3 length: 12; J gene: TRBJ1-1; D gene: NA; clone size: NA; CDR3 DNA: TGTGCCAGCTCACGAGTGGACACTGAAGCTTTCTTT; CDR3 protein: CASSRVDTEAFF
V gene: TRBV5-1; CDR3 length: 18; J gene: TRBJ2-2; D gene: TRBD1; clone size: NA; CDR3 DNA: TGCGCCAGCAGCCCGTTGGGGCCGGGACAGCCTAACACCGGGGAGCTGTTTTTT; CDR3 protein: CASSPLGPGQPNTGELFF
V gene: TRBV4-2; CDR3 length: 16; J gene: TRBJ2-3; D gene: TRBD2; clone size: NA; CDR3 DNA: TGTGCCAGCAGTGTAAGAACGGGGGGGCCCCCCGATACGCAGTATTTT; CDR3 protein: CASSVRTGGPPDTQYF